This TCR beta chain was recorded in a study of T cell responses to AZD1222 COVID-19 vaccine. Study-level findings and limits: Nearly half of spike-specific TCRs reportedly target unmutated variant regions.

Of note for this clone: Its specificity is not known.

The assay was immunoSEQ multiplex PCR, and TCRdb's table has in-frame clones only and misses some. Of 100,000 to 150,000 clones listed, around 90% are singletons. V lost 5 bases and J lost 3, with 11 bases in between. This CDR3 has 14 residues. Germline assignment: CDR1 LGHNA and CDR2 YNFKEQ. This TCR came from an adult in good health. The sequencing used peripheral blood, collected on day 0 of AZD1222 vaccination. The V gene is TRBV4-2, the J gene TRBJ2-1; TRBD1 might be the D (5 bases). The CDR3 nucleotides are TGTGCCAGCAGCGGTGGGCAGGGCTACAATGAGCAGTTCTTC. It yields the protein CASSGGQGYNEQFF.